The subject of this entry is one T cell receptor (beta chain). These data are taken from a study of shared clonotypes between healthy human individuals. The CDR3 spans 16 residues. The germline CDR1 and CDR2 sequences are SGHVS and FQNEAQ. V lost 6 bases and J lost 0, with 15 bases in between. Data came from immunoSEQ multiplex PCR; TCRdb stores just in-frame clones and leaves some out. Of under 130,000 clones listed, 67% are singletons. The clonotype was recovered from a woman aged 30 to 39 in good health. V gene TRBV7-8 combines with J gene TRBJ2-1; unclear D gene. The sample comprised memory CD8+ T cells sorted from blood. Documented subset: CD45RO+ cells pooled with CCR7-negative TemRA cells. The CDR3 here is CASRSPQRRSYNEQFF. CDR3 nucleotides: TGTGCCAGCAGGTCCCCACAGCGCCGCTCCTACAATGAGCAGTTCTTC. The whole variable domain, remainder taken from reference TRBV7-8 and TRBJ2-1, is GAGVSQSPRYKVAKRGQDVALRCDPISGHVSLFWYQQALGQGPEFLTYFQNEAQLDKSGLPSDRFFAERPEGSVSTLKIQRTQQEDSAVYLCASRSPQRRSYNEQFFGPGTRLTVL.